This is a list of T cell receptor beta chains from one sample in a study of T cells in localized non-small cell lung cancer. Clones were read by immunoSEQ multiplex PCR, and TCRdb kept only the in-frame ones, dropping some. The sample carries more than 35,000 clones, more than 80% recorded once. This specimen was peripheral blood, taken before any cancer treatment. The origin of the receptors is a female donor over 55 with stage I lung adenocarcinoma. The conserved cysteine and the conserved F or W are not part of the CDR3 here.

cdr3_aa	v_call	j_call
ASSPRSGGGGTQY	TRBV9	TRBJ2-3
ASSQVKGVFDTQY	TRBV4-1	TRBJ2-3
ASSLSNGYT	TRBV5-1	TRBJ1-2
ASTLKGQGRGVETQY	TRBV7-9	TRBJ2-5
SAPDRVLGNYGYT	TRBV29-1	TRBJ1-2
ASSLRGGPGRNTEAF	TRBV28	TRBJ1-1
ASRSTASDYGYT	TRBV2	TRBJ1-2
ASSQRGQPQH	TRBV16	TRBJ1-5
ASSLRGQGNQPQH	TRBV28	TRBJ1-5
SDRTGETTDTQY	TRBV29-1	TRBJ2-3
ASSLRPGLAVAGEQF	TRBV7-9	TRBJ2-1
ASSQGEDYTEAF	TRBV6-4	TRBJ1-1
ATSRDRLRALDSNQPQH	TRBV15	TRBJ1-5
ATAPGQNYGYT	TRBV19	TRBJ1-2
ASSLGETNTGELF	TRBV5-1	TRBJ2-2
ASSLQYGTGGYEQY	TRBV5-8	NA